This TCR beta chain was identified during a study of post-analysis software for immune sequencing data. Study details: Some patients lacked subtype; others had relapsing-remitting, secondary progressive or progressive-relapsing disease. Study-wide points: Multiple sclerosis patients showed significantly lower normalized Chao1 diversity than controls did. Strong same-batch co-clustering of samples appeared with F measure clustering. In patients, TRBV5-6, TRBV5-1 and TRBV20-1 belonged to 4 or 5 TRBV segments found more frequently than in controls.

Unique molecular identifiers tagged the TCR beta cDNA libraries. Once roughly 1 to 11 million T cells were used, approximately 520,000 cDNA molecules resulted. TCRdb analysed the PCR reads with MiXCR anew, one entry per CDR3 protein. Found here are under 900,000 distinct CDR3 sequences, roughly half of them singletons; the top ten hold 4% to 5.5%. Notes on this clonotype: Antigen: not known. Mismatch with germline at one junction end may stem from a read error.

This CDR3 is built from 15 residues. The germline CDR1 and CDR2 sequences are LGHNT and FRNRAP. The receptor comes from a girl under 18 with multiple sclerosis. Sequencing was performed on blood. The V and J genes are TRBV12-5 and TRBJ2-4, with TRBD1 identical over 8 bases. The DNA end lines up better with TRBJ2-7; the J call may be wrong. CDR3 sequence (DNA): TGTGCCAGTGGTTTGAACCTAGGACAGGGATACGAGCAGTACTTC. It is translated as CASGLNLGQGYEQYF.